The present T cell receptor (beta chain) was sequenced within a study of molecular identifiers for immune sequencing clone quantification. TCRdb fed the PCR reads into MiXCR, producing one record per CDR3 protein. The sample includes 40,000 to 50,000 distinct CDR3 sequences, 15% to 20% of them seen just once. Study-level points and caveats: Identical TCR molecules can share a barcode, and this sharing could underestimate highly expanded clone sizes.

This clonotype was detected many times. What it binds is not known. The germline CDR1 and CDR2 sequences are SGDLS and YYNGEE. With 4 bases clipped from V and 6 bases from J, the junction kept 8 bases outside the gene matches. The CDR3 spans 14 residues. Sample: naive CD8+ T cells from blood, with Jurkat cell RNA spiked in. The subset was: FACS-sorted CD8+CD4-CCR7+CD45RA+ naive T cells. The receptor comes from a human donor in good health. Some libraries in this study had Jurkat cell RNA spiked in. The V gene is TRBV9, the J gene TRBJ2-7; 9 positions match TRBD1. The CDR3 sequence is CASSPRDRDPEQYF. CDR3 sequence (DNA): TGTGCCAGCAGCCCACGGGACAGGGATCCCGAGCAGTACTTC.